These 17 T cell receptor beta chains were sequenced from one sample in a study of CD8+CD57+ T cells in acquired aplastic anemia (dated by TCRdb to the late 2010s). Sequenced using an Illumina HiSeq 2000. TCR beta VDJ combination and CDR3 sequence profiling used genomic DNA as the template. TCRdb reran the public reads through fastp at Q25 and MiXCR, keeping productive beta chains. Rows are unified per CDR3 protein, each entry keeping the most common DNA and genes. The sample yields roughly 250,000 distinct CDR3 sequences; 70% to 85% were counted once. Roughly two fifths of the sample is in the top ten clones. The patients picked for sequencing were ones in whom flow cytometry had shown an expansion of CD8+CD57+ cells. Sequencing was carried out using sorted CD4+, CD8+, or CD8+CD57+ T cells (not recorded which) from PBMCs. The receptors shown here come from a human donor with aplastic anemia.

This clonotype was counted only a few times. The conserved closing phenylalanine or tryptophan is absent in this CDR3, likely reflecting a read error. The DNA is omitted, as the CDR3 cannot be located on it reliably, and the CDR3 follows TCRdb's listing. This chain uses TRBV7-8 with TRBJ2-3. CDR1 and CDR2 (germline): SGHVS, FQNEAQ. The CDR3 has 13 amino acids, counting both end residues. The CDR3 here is CASSLGGTADTQY.

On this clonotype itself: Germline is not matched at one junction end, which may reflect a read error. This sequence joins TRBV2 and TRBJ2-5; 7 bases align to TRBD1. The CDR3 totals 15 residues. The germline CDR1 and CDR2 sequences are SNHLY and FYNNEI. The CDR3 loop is CASGDSGTYGETHCF. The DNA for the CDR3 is TGTGCCAGCGGGGACAGCGGCACTTATGGGGAGACCCATTGCTTC.

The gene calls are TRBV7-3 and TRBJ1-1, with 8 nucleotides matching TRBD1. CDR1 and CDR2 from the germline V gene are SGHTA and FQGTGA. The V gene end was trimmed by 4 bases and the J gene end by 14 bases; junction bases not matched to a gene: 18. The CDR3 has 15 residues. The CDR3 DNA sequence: TGTGCCAGCAGCTCTGGCGGGGCAGGGGGCGAGGACCAGTTCTTT. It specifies CASSSGGAGGEDQFF.

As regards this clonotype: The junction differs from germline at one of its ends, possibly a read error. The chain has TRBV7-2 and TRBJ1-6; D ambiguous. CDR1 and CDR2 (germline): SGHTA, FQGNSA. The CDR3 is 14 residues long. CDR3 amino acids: CASSLASGNDTLYF. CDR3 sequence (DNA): TGTGCCAGCAGCTTAGCGTCCGGTAACGATACCCTGTATTTT.

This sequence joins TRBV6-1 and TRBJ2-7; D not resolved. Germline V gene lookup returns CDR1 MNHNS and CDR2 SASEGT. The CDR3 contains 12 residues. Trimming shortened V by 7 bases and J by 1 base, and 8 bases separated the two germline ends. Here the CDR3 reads CASTGSSYEQYF. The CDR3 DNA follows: TGTGCCAGCACCGGTTCGTCCTACGAGCAGTACTTC.

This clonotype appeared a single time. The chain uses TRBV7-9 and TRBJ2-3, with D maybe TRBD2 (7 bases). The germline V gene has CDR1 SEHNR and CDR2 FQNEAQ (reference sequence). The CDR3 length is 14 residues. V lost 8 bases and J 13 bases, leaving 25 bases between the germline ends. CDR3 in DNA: TGTGCCAGCCAGCGACAAGGGGGGGCCCGGGTCAAGTATTTT. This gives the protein CASQRQGGARVKYF.

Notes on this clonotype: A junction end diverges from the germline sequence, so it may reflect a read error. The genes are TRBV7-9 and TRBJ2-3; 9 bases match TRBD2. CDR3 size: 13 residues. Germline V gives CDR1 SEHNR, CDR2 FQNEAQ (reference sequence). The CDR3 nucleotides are TGTGCCAGCGGCTTCCAGAGAAGCGGGGGGAGCGATTTT. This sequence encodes CASGFQRSGGSDF.

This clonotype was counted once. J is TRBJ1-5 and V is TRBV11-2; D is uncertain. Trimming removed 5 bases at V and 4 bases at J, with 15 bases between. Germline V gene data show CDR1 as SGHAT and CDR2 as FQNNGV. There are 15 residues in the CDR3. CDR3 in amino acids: CASSVRVRRNQPQHF. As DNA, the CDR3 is TGTGCCAGCAGCGTACGGGTCAGGAGAAATCAGCCCCAGCATTTT.

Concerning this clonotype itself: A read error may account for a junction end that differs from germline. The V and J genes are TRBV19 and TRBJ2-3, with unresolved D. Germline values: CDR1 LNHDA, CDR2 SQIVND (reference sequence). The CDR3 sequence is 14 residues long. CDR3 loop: CASSIATGTYNQQF. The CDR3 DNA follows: TGTGCCAGTAGTATAGCTACCGGCACCTACAATCAGCAGTTT.

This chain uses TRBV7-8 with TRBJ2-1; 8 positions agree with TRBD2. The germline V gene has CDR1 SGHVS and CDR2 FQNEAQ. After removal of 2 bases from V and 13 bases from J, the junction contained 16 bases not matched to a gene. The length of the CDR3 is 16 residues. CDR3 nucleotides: TGTGCCAGCAGCTTACAAGGAGGCGGGGGGACGCAGGATCAGTTCTTC. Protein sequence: CASSLQGGGGTQDQFF.

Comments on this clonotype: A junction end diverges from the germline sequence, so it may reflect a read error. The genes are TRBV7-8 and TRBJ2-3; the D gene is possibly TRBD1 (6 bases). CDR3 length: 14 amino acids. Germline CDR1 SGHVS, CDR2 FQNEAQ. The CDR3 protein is CASSFQPDRTALSF. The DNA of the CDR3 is TGTGCCAGCAGCTTTCAGCCAGACCGGACAGCCCTTTCCTTT.

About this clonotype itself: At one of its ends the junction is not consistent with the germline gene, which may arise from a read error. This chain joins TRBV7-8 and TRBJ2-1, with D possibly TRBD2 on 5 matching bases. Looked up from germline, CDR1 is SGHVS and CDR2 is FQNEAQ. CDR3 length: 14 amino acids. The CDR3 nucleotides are TGTGCCAGCAGCATAGCGAGCTCCTCCGATACGCAGTTCTTC. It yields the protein CASSIASSSDTQFF.

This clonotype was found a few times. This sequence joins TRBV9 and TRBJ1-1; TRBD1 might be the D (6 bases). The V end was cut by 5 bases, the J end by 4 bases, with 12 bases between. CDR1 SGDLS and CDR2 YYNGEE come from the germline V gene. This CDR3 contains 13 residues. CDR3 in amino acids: CASSFRGGTEAFF. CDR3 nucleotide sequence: TGTGCCAGCAGTTTCCGAGGGGGCACTGAAGCTTTCTTT.

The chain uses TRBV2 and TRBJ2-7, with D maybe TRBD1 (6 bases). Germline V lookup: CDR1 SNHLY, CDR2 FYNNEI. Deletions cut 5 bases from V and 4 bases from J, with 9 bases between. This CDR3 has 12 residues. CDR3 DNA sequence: TGTGCCAGCAGTCGACAGGATTACGAGCAGTACTTC. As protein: CASSRQDYEQYF.

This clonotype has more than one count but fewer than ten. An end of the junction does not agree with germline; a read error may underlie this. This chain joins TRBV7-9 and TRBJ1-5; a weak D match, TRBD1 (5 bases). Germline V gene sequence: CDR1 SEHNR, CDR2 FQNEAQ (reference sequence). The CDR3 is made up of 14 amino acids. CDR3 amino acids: CASSSPRASGANVF. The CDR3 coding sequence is TGTGCCAGCAGCTCCCCCCGGGCCTCTGGGGCCAACGTTTTT.

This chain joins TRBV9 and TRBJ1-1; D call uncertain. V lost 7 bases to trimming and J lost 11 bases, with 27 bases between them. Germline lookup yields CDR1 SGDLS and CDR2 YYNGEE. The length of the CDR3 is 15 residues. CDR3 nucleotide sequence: TGTGCCAGCGGCTTAGCTCTGAACATGCAGTACTTCGCTTTCTTT. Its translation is CASGLALNMQYFAFF.

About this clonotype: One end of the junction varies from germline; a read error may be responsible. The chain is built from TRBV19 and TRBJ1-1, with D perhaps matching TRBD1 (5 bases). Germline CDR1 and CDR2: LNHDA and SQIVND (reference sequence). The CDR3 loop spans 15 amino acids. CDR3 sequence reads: CASSIELTANNEPFF. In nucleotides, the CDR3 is TGTGCCAGCAGCATAGAGCTGACAGCGAACAATGAACCTTTCTTT.